This T cell receptor (delta chain) was sequenced in a study of γδ T cells in repeated Plasmodium falciparum infection. This clone was counted between two and nine times. A far larger clone is a single base away, which makes a read error likely. The same CDR3 can be traced to other DNA sequences in this sample. Gammadelta T cells were flow-sorted from PBMC into Vgamma9/Vdelta2+ and Vdelta2-negative populations for bulk analysis. This CDR3 spans 18 amino acids. Germline V lookup: CDR1 GEAIGNYY, CDR2 EKD. TCRdb re-called the multiplex PCR reads via CATT. The repertoire consists of 80,000 to 95,000 delta-chain clones, with more than 1.4% occurring once and the leading ten covering more than 7.5%.

V and J are TRDV2 and TRDJ3; 9 nucleotides line up with TRDD3. The J gene, left out of TCRdb, was set here by checking the DNA against germline. Sequencing was done on a sample of gamma-delta T cells from blood. The receptor comes from a pool of human donors (malaria-infected and uninfected, not separated). CDR3 sequence: CACDRLGDLSWDTRQMFF. The CDR3 coding sequence is TGTGCCTGTGACAGACTGGGGGACCTCTCCTGGGACACCCGGCAGATGTTTTTC.